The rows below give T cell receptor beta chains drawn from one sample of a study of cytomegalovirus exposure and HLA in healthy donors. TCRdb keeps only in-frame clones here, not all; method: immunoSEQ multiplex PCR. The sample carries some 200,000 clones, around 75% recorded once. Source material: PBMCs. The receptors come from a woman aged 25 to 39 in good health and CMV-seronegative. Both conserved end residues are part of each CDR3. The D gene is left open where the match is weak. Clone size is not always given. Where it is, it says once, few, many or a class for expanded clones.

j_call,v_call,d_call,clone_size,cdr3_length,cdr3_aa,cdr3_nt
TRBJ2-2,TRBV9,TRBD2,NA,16,CASSARLAGETGELFF,TGTGCCAGCAGCGCCCGACTAGCGGGGGAAACCGGGGAGCTGTTTTTT
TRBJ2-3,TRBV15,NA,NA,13,CATSIPRDNTQYF,TGTGCCACCAGCATCCCCCGGGACAATACGCAGTATTTT
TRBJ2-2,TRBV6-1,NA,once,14,CASVLDRGTGELFF,TGTGCCAGTGTCTTGGATAGGGGCACCGGGGAGCTGTTTTTT
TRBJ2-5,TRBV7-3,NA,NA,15,CASSSTGGLQVTQYF,TGTGCCAGCAGCTCGACAGGTGGTTTACAAGTAACCCAGTACTTC
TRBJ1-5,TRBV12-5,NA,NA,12,CASGLPGQPQHF,TGTGCTAGTGGTTTGCCCGGTCAGCCCCAGCATTTT
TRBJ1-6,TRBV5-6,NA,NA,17,CASSLVGGSFRNSPLHF,TGTGCCAGCAGCTTGGTGGGGGGTAGCTTTAGGAATTCACCCCTCCACTTT
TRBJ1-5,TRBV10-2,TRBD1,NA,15,CASSSNRGGNQPQHF,TGCGCCAGCAGCAGTAACAGGGGTGGCAATCAGCCCCAGCATTTT
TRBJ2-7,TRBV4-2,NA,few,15,CASSQDRALFYEQYF,TGTGCCAGCAGCCAAGACAGGGCCCTGTTCTACGAGCAGTACTTC
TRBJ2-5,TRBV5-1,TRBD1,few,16,CASSLDGQGVRETQYF,TGCGCCAGCAGCTTGGACGGACAGGGGGTAAGAGAGACCCAGTACTTC
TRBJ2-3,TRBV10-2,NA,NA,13,CASRDYMTDTQYF,TGCGCCAGCAGGGACTACATGACGGATACGCAGTATTTT
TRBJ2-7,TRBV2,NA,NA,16,CASSEPGVVLTYEQYF,TGTGCCAGCAGTGAGCCGGGGGTGGTACTGACCTACGAGCAGTACTTC
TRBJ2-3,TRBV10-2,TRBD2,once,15,CASGLAGGRSDTQYF,TGCGCCAGCGGGTTAGCGGGGGGGCGATCAGATACGCAGTATTTT
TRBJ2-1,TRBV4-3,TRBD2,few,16,CASSPRLAGEGNEQFF,TGCGCCAGCAGCCCTCGACTAGCGGGAGAGGGCAATGAGCAGTTCTTC
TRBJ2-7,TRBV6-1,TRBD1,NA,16,CASSELRGQAEYEQYF,TGTGCCAGCAGTGAACTCCGGGGACAGGCAGAATACGAGCAGTACTTC
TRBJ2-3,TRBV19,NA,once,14,CASSRFTSTDTQYF,TGTGCCAGTAGTCGTTTCACTAGCACAGATACGCAGTATTTT
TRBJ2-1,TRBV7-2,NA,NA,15,CASSSDSASYNEQFF,TGTGCCAGCAGCTCGGACAGTGCATCCTACAATGAGCAGTTCTTC
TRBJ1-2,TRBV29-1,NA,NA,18,CSVVAQMYRDIAPRGYTF,TGCAGCGTTGTTGCCCAAATGTACCGGGACATAGCACCGAGAGGCTACACCTTC
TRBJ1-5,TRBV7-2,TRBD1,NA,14,CASSLGQGNQPQHF,TGTGCCAGCAGCTTGGGACAGGGCAATCAGCCCCAGCATTTT